This T cell receptor (beta chain) is drawn from a study of T cells after yellow fever vaccination. Background on the study: Preparation of the low-cell-number fractions used SMART-Seq v4 Ultra Low Input. Study results and caveats: Booster samples showed a return of most primary-vaccination clones (around 96% CD4, around 85% CD8). Some clonotypes were seen in both the CD4 and the CD8 compartments. These made up a small share and likely arose from convergent recombination. Researchers report a weaker secondary response that nonetheless peaked faster, day 5 versus 15.

This clonotype was seen just once. Its antigen is currently unknown. In TCRdb, the 5' RACE reads were re-called with MiXCR into one record per CDR3 protein. The table lists a few hundred thousand distinct CDR3 sequences, 11% of them singletons. Sequenced here: PBMCs, sampled on the day of the first yellow fever vaccination. The receptor was isolated from a man between 18 and 29 years old who received the YFV17D yellow fever vaccine.

CDR3 residues: CASSWGQEDNEQFF. Written as DNA, the CDR3 is TGTGCCAGCAGCTGGGGCCAGGAGGACAATGAGCAGTTCTTC. V and J are TRBV7-8 and TRBJ2-1, with D possibly being TRBD1 or TRBD2 (5 bases each). The ends were cut back, 4 bases at V and 5 bases at J, with 12 bases in the middle. Germline V gene lookup returns CDR1 SGHVS and CDR2 FQNEAQ. The CDR3 totals 14 residues.